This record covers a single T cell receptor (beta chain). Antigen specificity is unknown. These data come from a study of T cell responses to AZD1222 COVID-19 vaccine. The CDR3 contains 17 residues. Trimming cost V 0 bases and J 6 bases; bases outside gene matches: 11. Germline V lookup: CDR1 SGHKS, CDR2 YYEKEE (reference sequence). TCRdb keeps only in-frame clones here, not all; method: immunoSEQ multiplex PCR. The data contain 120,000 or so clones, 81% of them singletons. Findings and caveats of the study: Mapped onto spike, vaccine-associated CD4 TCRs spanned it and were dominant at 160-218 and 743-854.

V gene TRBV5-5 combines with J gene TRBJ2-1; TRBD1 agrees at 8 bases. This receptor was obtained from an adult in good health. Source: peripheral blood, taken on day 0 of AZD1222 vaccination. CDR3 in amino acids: CASSLAVGTGTVNEQFF. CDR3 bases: TGTGCCAGCAGCTTGGCCGTCGGGACAGGTACCGTCAATGAGCAGTTCTTC.